These 26 T cell receptor beta chains share one sample of origin, sequenced in a study of blood T cell repertoires in COVID-19. The assay was immunoSEQ multiplex PCR, and TCRdb's table has in-frame clones only and misses some. The sample has over 35,000 clones, about 82% seen once. The sequenced material came from peripheral blood. The receptors here all came from a human donor in a cohort sampled during active COVID-19.

The chain combines TRBV6-5 with TRBJ2-1; tentative D call: TRBD1 (5 bases). Germline CDR1 MNHEY, CDR2 SVGAGI. V was pared by 2 bases and J by 1 base, with 9 bases between. The CDR3 is made up of 15 amino acids. Here the CDR3 reads CASSYAAGSYNEQFF. The CDR3 DNA sequence: TGTGCCAGCAGTTACGCAGCAGGGTCCTACAATGAGCAGTTCTTC.

CDR3 loop: CASSQGGPYNEQFF. In DNA form, the CDR3 reads TGCGCCAGCAGCCAGGGGGGTCCCTACAATGAGCAGTTCTTC. The chain uses TRBV4-1 and TRBJ2-1, with a tentative D call TRBD2 (6 bases). This CDR3 comprises 14 residues. Germline CDR1 and CDR2: MGHRA and YSYEKL. V lost 3 bases and J lost 2, with 8 bases in between.

A few counts support this clone. V and J are TRBV28 and TRBJ2-2; D is undetermined. Trimming left V 5 bases short and J 5 bases short, with 6 bases between. The CDR3 consists of 12 residues. Germline V lookup: CDR1 MDHEN, CDR2 SYDVKM. The CDR3 region is CASSTPTGELFF. The CDR3 nucleotides are TGTGCCAGCAGTACACCTACCGGGGAGCTGTTTTTT.

V usage is TRBV11-3 and J usage is TRBJ1-5; tentative D call: TRBD1 (5 bases). This CDR3 comprises 13 residues. CDR1 is SGHNT and CDR2 is YENEEA in the germline V gene. The V gene lost 10 bases and the J gene lost 7 bases, with 17 bases spanning the gap. CDR3 DNA sequence: TGTGCCACCATTGGGGAGGGGTGGCAGCCCCAGCATTTT. Amino acid sequence: CATIGEGWQPQHF.

The chain carries TRBV18 and TRBJ1-2; D not certain. This CDR3 has 15 residues. Trimming took off 2 bases at V and 3 bases at J, with 13 bases between the two ends. Looked up from germline, CDR1 is KGHSH and CDR2 is LQKENI. The CDR3 region is CASSPTRGADYGYTF. DNA for the CDR3: TGTGCCAGCTCACCAACCCGGGGAGCGGACTATGGCTACACCTTC.

The chain carries TRBV7-8 and TRBJ2-1; TRBD2 matches at 9 bases. The CDR3 has 17 amino acids. CDR1 and CDR2 (germline): SGHVS, FQNEAQ. V dropped 1 base and J dropped 4; count of bases not matched to a gene: 8. Here the CDR3 DNA reads TGTGCCAGCAGCTTAGGAGGCGGGGGGGCCGGGTACAATGAGCAGTTCTTC. Translating gives CASSLGGGGAGYNEQFF. The variable domain in full, with the rest retrieved from reference TRBV7-8 and TRBJ2-1, is GAGVSQSPRYKVAKRGQDVALRCDPISGHVSLFWYQQALGQGPEFLTYFQNEAQLDKSGLPSDRFFAERPEGSVSTLKIQRTQQEDSAVYLCASSLGGGGAGYNEQFFGPGTRLTVL.

The chain uses TRBV9 and TRBJ2-3; 9 bases align to TRBD2. CDR1 SGDLS and CDR2 YYNGEE come from the germline V gene. The CDR3 contains 17 residues. J gave up 2 bases and V 0 bases, and 7 bases lay outside the gene matches. CDR3 loop: CASSVVGSGGPTDTQYF. DNA of the CDR3: TGTGCCAGCAGCGTAGTCGGAAGCGGGGGGCCCACAGATACGCAGTATTTT.

V usage is TRBV6-5 and J usage is TRBJ2-5, with a weak D call TRBD1 (6 bases). V was trimmed by 9 bases and J by 1 base, leaving 12 bases between them. The CDR3 covers 13 residues. Germline lookup yields CDR1 MNHEY and CDR2 SVGAGI. CDR3: CASQRTAQETQYF. The CDR3 nucleotides read TGTGCCAGTCAAAGGACAGCCCAAGAGACCCAGTACTTC.

This chain joins TRBV19 and TRBJ1-1; a weak D match, TRBD1 (5 bases). This CDR3 region has 13 residues. Trimming took 5 bases from V and 6 from J, leaving 13 bases between them. Looked up from germline, CDR1 is LNHDA and CDR2 is SQIVND (reference sequence). The CDR3 bases are TGTGCCAGTAGTGGCAGATCGGGGGCTGAAGCTTTCTTT. Amino acid sequence: CASSGRSGAEAFF.

This chain uses TRBV10-3 with TRBJ2-1; a possible D gene is TRBD2 (7 bases). Germline CDR1 ENHRY, CDR2 SYGVKD. V lost 6 bases and J 2 bases, leaving 17 bases between the germline ends. The CDR3 is 16 amino acids. CDR3 bases: TGTGCCATCAGAGGGGGGGCCCAGTGGCCCTACAATGAGCAGTTCTTC. Protein sequence: CAIRGGAQWPYNEQFF.

The chain is built from TRBV7-2 and TRBJ2-7, with D maybe TRBD2 (5 bases). CDR3 length: 18 residues. CDR1 is SGHTA and CDR2 is FQGNSA in the germline V gene. V was pared by 1 base and J by 9 bases, with 28 bases between. CDR3 nucleotides: TGTGCCAGCAGCTTAGATGGGCCGGTGAGGTCCCGGAGGATGACGCAGTACTTC. Translated, it gives CASSLDGPVRSRRMTQYF. The full variable domain, its missing parts supplied by reference TRBV7-2 and TRBJ2-7, is GAGVSQSPSNKVTEKGKDVELRCDPISGHTALYWYRQSLGQGLEFLIYFQGNSAPDKSGLPSDRFSAERTGGSVSTLTIQRTQQEDSAVYLCASSLDGPVRSRRMTQYFGPGTRLTVT.

This chain links TRBV9 with TRBJ2-1, with D unclear. The CDR3 length is 16 residues. In germline, CDR1 is SGDLS, CDR2 YYNGEE. Trimming shortened V by 3 bases and J by 7 bases, and 20 bases separated the two germline ends. CDR3 in amino acids: CASSGGPDRHPNEQFF. The CDR3 bases are TGTGCCAGCAGCGGAGGCCCTGATCGTCATCCGAATGAGCAGTTCTTC.

The V and J genes are TRBV19 and TRBJ2-5; TRBD1 is a possible D gene (5 bases). Per germline, CDR1 LNHDA and CDR2 SQIVND (reference sequence). The CDR3 contains 15 residues. V gave up 3 bases and J gave up 1 base, with 12 bases separating them. CDR3 in DNA: TGTGCCAGTAGTATTGCAGGGATTCCCCAAGAGACCCAGTACTTC. This sequence encodes CASSIAGIPQETQYF.

The V call is TRBV10-3, the J call TRBJ2-1; 15 positions match TRBD2. The CDR3 covers 16 residues. V lost 8 bases, J lost 7 bases, and 9 bases stayed unmatched. Germline CDR1 and CDR2: ENHRY and SYGVKD. As DNA, the CDR3 is TGTGCCATCGGCACGGGACTAGCGGGAGGTGGTAATGAGCAGTTCTTC. Protein sequence: CAIGTGLAGGGNEQFF.

V is TRBV25-1 and J is TRBJ1-5; 7 bases align to TRBD1. Trimming removed 6 bases from V and 5 bases from J; junction bases left unmatched: 4. The CDR3 loop spans 13 amino acids. CDR1 is MGHDK, CDR2 SYGVNS, per germline. CDR3 loop: CASRQGLDQPQHF. CDR3 DNA sequence: TGTGCCAGCAGACAGGGGTTGGATCAGCCCCAGCATTTT. Complete variable domain (other parts from reference TRBV25-1 and TRBJ1-5): EADIYQTPRYLVIGTGKKITLECSQTMGHDKMYWYQQDPGMELHLIHYSYGVNSTEKGDLSSESTVSRIRTEHFPLTLESARPSHTSQYLCASRQGLDQPQHFGDGTRLSIL.

J is TRBJ2-5 and V is TRBV9, with TRBD2 as a possible D gene (6 bases). CDR3 length: 15 amino acids. V shed 1 base and J shed 4 bases, with 14 bases lying between them. Germline V CDR1 and CDR2: SGDLS, YYNGEE. Written as DNA, the CDR3 is TGTGCCAGCAGCGTAAACATCGGGAGTGGAGAGACCCAGTACTTC. This gives the protein CASSVNIGSGETQYF.

This clone was observed a single time. V gene TRBV25-1 combines with J gene TRBJ1-2, with a tentative D call TRBD1 (6 bases). V was cut by 7 bases and J by 1 base, with 22 bases left in between. Germline CDR1 MGHDK, CDR2 SYGVNS. The CDR3 covers 17 residues. The CDR3 DNA sequence: TGTGCCAGCACTTCCATGACGCCACAGGGAAATAACTATGGCTACACCTTC. This sequence encodes CASTSMTPQGNNYGYTF.

V usage is TRBV18 and J usage is TRBJ2-5; 9 nucleotides match TRBD2. The CDR3 is 17 amino acids. CDR1 is KGHSH and CDR2 is LQKENI in the germline V gene. V lost 1 base and J lost 3; bases outside the gene matches: 9. DNA of the CDR3: TGTGCCAGCTCACCACTCCCCCGTAGCGGGAGAGAAGAGACCCAGTACTTC. It specifies CASSPLPRSGREETQYF.

The chain joins TRBV30 to TRBJ2-2; D tentatively fits TRBD1 or TRBD2 (5 bases each). In germline, CDR1 is GTSNPN, CDR2 SVGIG (reference sequence). V was clipped by 5 bases and J by 6 bases, with 13 bases between them. The CDR3 loop spans 13 amino acids. The CDR3 loop is CAWGTQGPGELFF. In DNA, the CDR3 is TGTGCCTGGGGGACCCAGGGTCCCGGGGAGCTGTTTTTT.

The rearrangement links TRBV6-5 to TRBJ1-2; no clear D gene. The CDR3 is 15 residues long. Trimming shortened V by 6 bases and J by 4 bases, and 18 bases separated the two germline ends. The germline gives CDR1 MNHEY, CDR2 SVGAGI. The CDR3 loop is CASSPGGAGSYGYTF. CDR3 sequence (DNA): TGTGCCAGCAGCCCCGGAGGCGCCGGTTCCTATGGCTACACCTTC.

The chain uses TRBV7-9 and TRBJ2-7; 10 bases align to TRBD2. V lost 5 bases and J lost 4; bases outside the gene matches: 8. CDR3 length: 15 amino acids. Germline V gene lookup returns CDR1 SEHNR and CDR2 FQNEAQ (reference sequence). The CDR3 bases are TGTGCCAGCAGCCCCGGGGTAGCGGGGGGTTACGAGCAGTACTTC. It is translated as CASSPGVAGGYEQYF.

The V gene is TRBV3-1 (or the pseudogene TRBV3-2), the J gene TRBJ2-1; the D is unclear. The CDR3 extends over 13 amino acids. In germline, CDR1 is LGHDT, CDR2 YNNKEL (reference sequence). V lost 2 bases and J lost 8, with 10 bases in between. The DNA of the CDR3 is TGTGCCAGCAGCCAATTGGCTTCCCATGAGCAGTTCTTC. This codes for CASSQLASHEQFF.

This clone occurred a few times. The rearrangement links TRBV7-9 to TRBJ2-5; TRBD2 matches at 12 bases. The V and J ends lost 4 bases and 3 bases, in that order; junction bases with no gene match: 6. The germline CDR1 and CDR2 sequences are SEHNR and FQNEAQ (reference sequence). The CDR3 covers 16 residues. CDR3 sequence reads: CASSSRLAGEEETQYF. The CDR3 DNA sequence: TGTGCCAGCAGCTCCCGACTAGCGGGAGAGGAAGAGACCCAGTACTTC.

The gene calls are TRBV29-1 and TRBJ1-2, with 9 bases matching TRBD1. Losses at the gene ends were 6 bases for V and 3 bases for J; bases not matched to a gene: 5. The V gene's germline CDR1 is SQVTM and CDR2 ANQGSEA. The CDR3 contains 13 residues. The CDR3 DNA reads as TGCAGCGTAACCGACAGGGGGGACTATGGCTACACCTTC. The encoded protein is CSVTDRGDYGYTF.

This clone was picked up one time. The rearrangement joins TRBV16 to TRBJ1-1; no reliable D call. The V gene lost 7 bases and the J gene lost 5 bases, with 17 bases spanning the gap. The CDR3 spans 14 residues. The germline gives CDR1 KGHSY, CDR2 FQNENV. The CDR3 here is CASTKLPRETEAFF. The CDR3 nucleotides are TGTGCCAGCACTAAACTCCCCCGGGAGACTGAAGCTTTCTTT.

The chain combines TRBV3-1 (or the pseudogene TRBV3-2) with TRBJ2-1; possible D gene TRBD1, 6 bases. V lost 4 bases and J lost 3, with 13 bases in between. This CDR3 is built from 15 residues. Germline V lookup: CDR1 LGHDT, CDR2 YNNKEL (reference sequence). CDR3 coding DNA: TGTGCCAGCAGCCCCCTGGGGACACACTACAATGAGCAGTTCTTC. This codes for CASSPLGTHYNEQFF.